A single sample gave rise to the 3 T cell receptor beta chains below, sequenced in a study of cytomegalovirus exposure and HLA in healthy donors. PCR employed 60 Vbeta and 13 Jbeta primers. Sequenced by immunoSEQ multiplex PCR; TCRdb stores in-frame clones only, minus some. The data show 130,000 or so clones, about 73% seen once. The sample was PBMCs. These receptors were collected from a woman in her thirties or forties in good health and CMV-seropositive.

V is TRBV9 and J is TRBJ1-3; D is undetermined. This CDR3 has 15 amino acids. Deletions cut 0 bases from V and 0 bases from J, with 7 bases between. The germline gives CDR1 SGDLS, CDR2 YYNGEE. CDR3 bases: TGTGCCAGCAGCGTAGCGGGGAGCTCTGGAAACACCATATATTTT. Translation: CASSVAGSSGNTIYF.

V and J are TRBV7-6 and TRBJ1-1, with 7 bases lining up with TRBD1. The germline V gene encodes CDR1 SGHVS and CDR2 FNYEAQ. This CDR3 has 17 amino acids. The J segment lost 0 bases and the V segment lost 3 bases, leaving 10 bases of the junction unmatched. For the CDR3, the DNA is TGTGCCAGCAGCTTTACGACAAGGGGACAGCTGAACACTGAAGCTTTCTTT. Its translation: CASSFTTRGQLNTEAFF.

This clone was seen more than once but under ten times. This rearrangement joins TRBV19 to TRBJ1-1; D gene uncertain. This CDR3 contains 14 residues. Trimming took 5 bases from V and 0 from J, leaving 10 bases between them. Germline lookup yields CDR1 LNHDA and CDR2 SQIVND (reference sequence). The CDR3 nucleotides read TGTGCCAGTAGTCGGGAGGTAATGAACACTGAAGCTTTCTTT. Translation: CASSREVMNTEAFF.